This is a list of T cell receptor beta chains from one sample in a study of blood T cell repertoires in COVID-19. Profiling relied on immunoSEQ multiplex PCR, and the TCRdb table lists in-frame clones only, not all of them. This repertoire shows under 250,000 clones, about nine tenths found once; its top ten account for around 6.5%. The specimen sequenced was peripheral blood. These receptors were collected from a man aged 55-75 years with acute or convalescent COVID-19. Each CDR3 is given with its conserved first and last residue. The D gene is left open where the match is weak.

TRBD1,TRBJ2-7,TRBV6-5,TGTGCCAGCAGGACAGGGCGGAACTCCTACGAGCAGTACTTC,CASRTGRNSYEQYF
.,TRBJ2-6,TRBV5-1,TGCGCCAGCAGCCCCGGTCAACCTGGGGCCAACGTCCTGACTTTC,CASSPGQPGANVLTF
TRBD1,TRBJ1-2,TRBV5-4,TGTGCCAGCAGCTTAACAGGGGCCTATGGCTACACCTTC,CASSLTGAYGYTF
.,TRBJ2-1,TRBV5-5,TGTGCCAGCAGCTTGGGCGCAGGGTCGTATGAGCAGTTCTTC,CASSLGAGSYEQFF
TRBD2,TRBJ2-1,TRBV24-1,TGTGCCACCAGTGATTTAGGGACTAGCCCTAACAATGAGCAGTTCTTC,CATSDLGTSPNNEQFF
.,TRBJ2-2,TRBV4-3,TGCGCCAGCAGCCAAGATCTAGCAGAGAACACCGGGGAGCTGTTTTTT,CASSQDLAENTGELFF
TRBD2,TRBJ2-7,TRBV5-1,TGCGCCAGCAGCTTGGCGGTACTAGCGGGAGACTACGAGCAGTACTTC,CASSLAVLAGDYEQYF
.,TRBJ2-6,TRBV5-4,TGTGCCAGCAGACAGACCGCCGGGAACTCTGGGGCCAACGTCCTGACTTTC,CASRQTAGNSGANVLTF
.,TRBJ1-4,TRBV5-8,TGTGCCAGCAGCTTCGGCTGGGCGGGGGAAAAACTGTTTTTT,CASSFGWAGEKLFF
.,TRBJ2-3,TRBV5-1,TGCGCCAGCAGCTTTCGGACAGCCCCTAGCACAGATACGCAGTATTTT,CASSFRTAPSTDTQYF
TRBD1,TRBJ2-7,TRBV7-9,TGTGCCAGCAGCCCCTCGACAGGGGTGGCCTACGAGCAGTACTTC,CASSPSTGVAYEQYF
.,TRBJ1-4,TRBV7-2,TGTGCCAGCAGCTTGACAGTGAGGGAAAAACTGTTTTTT,CASSLTVREKLFF
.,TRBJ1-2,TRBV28,TGTGCCAGCAGTCCACCGGACACCTATGGCTACACCTTC,CASSPPDTYGYTF
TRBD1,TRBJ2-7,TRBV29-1,TGCAGCGCTGGCCGGGGGACAGGCTACGAGCAGTACTTC,CSAGRGTGYEQYF
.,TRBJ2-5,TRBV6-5,TGTGCCAGCAGCGACCGGGACAAAGAGACCCAGTACTTC,CASSDRDKETQYF
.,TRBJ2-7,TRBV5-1,TGCGCCAGCAGCTTGGACCCACAGGGAAATAGCGTACGGGAGCAGTACTTC,CASSLDPQGNSVREQYF
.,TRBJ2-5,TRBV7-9,TGTGCCAGCAGCGGGGACAACAAAAAAGAGACCCAGTACTTC,CASSGDNKKETQYF
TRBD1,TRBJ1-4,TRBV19,TGTGCCAGTAGTATCACCCCGGGACAGGGAAATGAAAAACTGTTTTTT,CASSITPGQGNEKLFF
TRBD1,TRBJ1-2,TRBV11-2,TGTGCCAGCAGCCTCAGAGGGGGACAGGGGATTCGTAACTATGGCTACACCTTC,CASSLRGGQGIRNYGYTF
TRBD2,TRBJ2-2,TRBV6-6,TGTGCCAGCACGGGAGGGCCTTGGACCGGGGAGCTGTTTTTT,CASTGGPWTGELFF
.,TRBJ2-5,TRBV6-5,TGTGCCAGCAGTTACAGCGGTAGCGGATTCCAAGAGACCCAGTACTTC,CASSYSGSGFQETQYF
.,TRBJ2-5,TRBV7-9,TGTGCCAGCAGCTTAGCGGGGGCACAAGAGACCCAGTACTTC,CASSLAGAQETQYF
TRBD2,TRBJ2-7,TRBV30,TGTGCCTGGAGGTACCGACTAGCGGGAGGGTACGAGCAGTACTTC,CAWRYRLAGGYEQYF
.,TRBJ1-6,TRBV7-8,TGTGCCAGCAGCTTACGGGGTCAGGCCCTCCACTTT,CASSLRGQALHF
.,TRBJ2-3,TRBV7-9,TGTGCCAGCAGCTCGCGGGAAAATACGCAGTATTTT,CASSSRENTQYF